In its sample, the clone carrying this T cell receptor beta chain was seen many times. As yet, its antigen is unknown. This sample is drawn from a study of molecular identifiers for immune sequencing clone quantification. Findings of the study overall: The study found clones above 20 RNA copies held over 98% of effector molecules and under 1% in naive cells.

TCRdb processed the PCR reads anew with MiXCR; each CDR3 protein has one entry. The data hold a few hundred thousand distinct CDR3 sequences, with 24% observed a single time. Libraries for naive CD8 T cells, which were made from around 18,000 to 910,000 sorted cells, drew on 10%, 30% or 50% of the RNA. For naive CD8 T cells, sorting used the CD8+CD4-CCR7+CD45RA+ phenotype. This receptor was obtained from a human donor in good health. Some libraries in this study had Jurkat cell RNA spiked in. Sequencing was done on a sample of naive CD8+ T cells from blood, with Jurkat cell RNA spiked in. Stated subset: FACS-sorted CD8+CD4-CCR7+CD45RA+ naive T cells.

CDR3 DNA sequence: TGTGCCAGCAGTCCAGCATTTGAGGAGCAGTACTTC. Translated, it gives CASSPAFEEQYF. The gene calls are TRBV12-3 or TRBV12-4 and TRBJ2-7; no clear D gene. The CDR3 has 12 amino acids. Trimming stripped 5 bases from V and 7 bases from J, with 12 bases between.